This is a list of T cell receptor beta chains from one sample in a study of post-analysis software for immune sequencing data. TCRdb ran MiXCR on the PCR reads and lists one entry per CDR3 protein. Of about 770,000 distinct CDR3 sequences in the sample, just over 45% were seen once. Input material: blood. The receptors originated from a girl aged 5-17 years with multiple sclerosis. Both conserved end residues are part of each CDR3. A D gene is named only where the DNA matches it firmly. A clone size is listed for some rows: how often the clone was seen (once, few, many), or a class if it is expanded.

V gene	clone size	D gene	J gene	CDR3 DNA	CDR3 protein
TRBV11-1	-	-	TRBJ2-7	TGTGCCAGCAGGAGAGGACAGAGGCCCGAGCAGTACTTC	CASRRGQRPEQYF
TRBV2	-	-	TRBJ1-2	TGTGCCAGCGGTGAAGGTTTGAACTATGGCTACACCTTC	CASGEGLNYGYTF
TRBV5-6	-	-	TRBJ2-1	TGTGCCAGCAAAATTTCGGGGGCCTATTTCGGAGAGCAGTTCTTC	CASKISGAYFGEQFF
TRBV7-6	few	TRBD1	TRBJ1-1	TGTGCCAGCAGCCCAGGGACAGGAACGAACACTGAAGCTTTCTTT	CASSPGTGTNTEAFF
TRBV27	-	-	TRBJ1-6	TGTGCCAGCAGTCCACAGCCCGTACCCTCAAACCTCCACTTT	CASSPQPVPSNLHF
TRBV9	-	TRBD1	TRBJ2-1	TGTGCCAGCAGGCGAGGACAGGGATACAATGAGCAGTTCTTC	CASRRGQGYNEQFF
TRBV28	few	TRBD1	TRBJ2-3	TGTGCCAGCAGTTCACCAACCGGGACAGGGGCCCCAGATACGCAGTATTTT	CASSSPTGTGAPDTQYF
TRBV2	many	-	TRBJ2-7	TGTGCCAGCAGTGGGGCCCCCAGCGGGCGATCTTACGAGCAGTACTTC	CASSGAPSGRSYEQYF
TRBV3-1	-	-	TRBJ2-7	TGTGCCAGCAACCCTAGGGGCTCCTCGGTCTACGAGCAGTACTTC	CASNPRGSSVYEQYF
TRBV5-1	-	TRBD1	TRBJ2-5	TGCGCCAGCAGCTGGACAGGGGGCCGAGAGACCCAGTACTTC	CASSWTGGRETQYF
TRBV7-2	once	-	TRBJ2-5	TGTGCCAGCAGCTTAAGCTGGACCTCCTATGAGGAGCAGTACTTC	CASSLSWTSYEEQYF
TRBV13	-	-	TRBJ1-1	TGTGCCAGCAGCTCCCCGACAGGGAACACTGAAGCTTTCTTT	CASSSPTGNTEAFF
TRBV7-2	-	TRBD1	TRBJ2-7	TGTGCCAGCAGCCGACAGGGGGCCCACGAGCAGTACTTC	CASSRQGAHEQYF
TRBV12-3/TRBV12-4	-	-	TRBJ1-2	TGTGCCAGCAGTTTATCAACATTCCCGTATGGCTACACCTTC	CASSLSTFPYGYTF
TRBV27	few	TRBD2	TRBJ2-1	TGTGCCAGCAGTTGGCGGGAGGGCCCTTACAATGAGCAGTTCTTC	CASSWREGPYNEQFF
TRBV20-1	few	TRBD2	TRBJ2-7	TGCAGTGCTAGAAGGCAGGTCGGACTAGAATCCTACGAGCAGTACTTC	CSARRQVGLESYEQYF
TRBV27	-	-	TRBJ2-1	TGTGCCAGCAGTTTAGTGGCTTTCTATGAGCAGTTCTTC	CASSLVAFYEQFF
TRBV6-2/TRBV6-3	few	TRBD1	TRBJ1-1	TGTGCCAGCAGCGGGACAGACTCTCCGAACACTGAAGCTTTCTTT	CASSGTDSPNTEAFF
TRBV6-2/TRBV6-3	-	-	TRBJ1-5	TGTGCCAGCAGTTACCCCAGGGGCACGGCTAATCAGCCCCAGCATTTT	CASSYPRGTANQPQHF
TRBV12-3/TRBV12-4	few	-	TRBJ2-6	TGTGCCAGCAGTTTCAGGGGAAATGGGGCCAACGTCCTGACTTTC	CASSFRGNGANVLTF
TRBV14	-	-	TRBJ1-1	TGTGCCAGCAGCCCTCACCCGGTGAACACTGAAGCTTTCTTT	CASSPHPVNTEAFF
TRBV20-1	-	-	TRBJ2-7	TGCAGTGCTAGCTCCACAATCACCTACGAGCAGTACTTC	CSASSTITYEQYF
TRBV6-2/TRBV6-3	-	-	TRBJ2-5	TGTGCCAGCAGTTACTCAGCCATAGTTGAGACCCAGTACTTC	CASSYSAIVETQYF
TRBV11-2	-	-	TRBJ2-7	TGTGCCAGCAGCTTATTTCTCGGGTCCTGCGAGCAGTACTTC	CASSLFLGSCEQYF
TRBV5-5	-	-	TRBJ2-3	TGTGCCAGCAGCTTGCTACTATTCGACTTGGCAGATACGCAGTATTTT	CASSLLLFDLADTQYF
TRBV18	-	-	TRBJ2-6	TGTGCCAGCTCACCTCTTGATGGGGCTGGGGCCAACGTCCTGACTTTC	CASSPLDGAGANVLTF
TRBV20-1	-	-	TRBJ2-1	TGCAGGCCGGGAGGGGGCTTGGATGAGCAGTTCTTC	CRPGGGLDEQFF